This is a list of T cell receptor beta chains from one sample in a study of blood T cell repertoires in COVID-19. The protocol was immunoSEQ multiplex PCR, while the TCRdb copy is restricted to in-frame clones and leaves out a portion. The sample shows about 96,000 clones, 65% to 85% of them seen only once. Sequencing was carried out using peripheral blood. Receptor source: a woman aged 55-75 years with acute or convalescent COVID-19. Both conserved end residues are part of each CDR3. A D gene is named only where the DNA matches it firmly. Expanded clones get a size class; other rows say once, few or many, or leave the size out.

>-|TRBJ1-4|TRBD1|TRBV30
TGTGCCTGGACTCCAGGACAGGGGGCGAATGAAAAACTGTTTTTT
CAWTPGQGANEKLFF
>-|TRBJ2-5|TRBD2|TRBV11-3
TGTGCCAGCAGCTCCCCGACTAGCGGGGGGGCAGGGACCCAGTACTTC
CASSSPTSGGAGTQYF
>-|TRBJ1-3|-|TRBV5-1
TGCGCCAGCAGCTTGTCGGGAGGATCTGGAAACACCATATATTTT
CASSLSGGSGNTIYF
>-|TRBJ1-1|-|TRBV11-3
TGTGCCAGCGGACACAGTAACACTGAAGCTTTCTTT
CASGHSNTEAFF
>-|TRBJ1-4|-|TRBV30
TGTGCCTGGAGTGTCTACGAAAAACTGTTTTTT
CAWSVYEKLFF
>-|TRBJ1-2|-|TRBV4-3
TGCGCCAGCAGCAGCTCTCTTGAAACGTGGTATGGCTACACCTTC
CASSSSLETWYGYTF
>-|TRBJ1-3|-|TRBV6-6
TGTGCCAGCAGTCCAGGGCTTGGAAACACCATATATTTT
CASSPGLGNTIYF
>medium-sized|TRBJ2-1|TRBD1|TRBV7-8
TGTGCCAGCAGCCCTGGGACAGTTTCCTCCTACAATGAGCAGTTCTTC
CASSPGTVSSYNEQFF
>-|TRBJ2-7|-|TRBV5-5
TGTGCCAGCAGCTTGTCACCCAGGGTGAACTCCTACGAGCAGTACTTC
CASSLSPRVNSYEQYF
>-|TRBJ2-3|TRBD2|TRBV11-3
TGTGCCAGCAGCTCAGAGGGACTAGCGGGGATTAGGTTAGATACGCAGTATTTT
CASSSEGLAGIRLDTQYF
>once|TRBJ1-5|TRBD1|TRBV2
TGTGCCAGCAGGGACAGGGGGCGTGTAAATCAGCCCCAGCATTTT
CASRDRGRVNQPQHF
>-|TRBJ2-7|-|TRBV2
TGTGCCAGCAGCGAATCCGGGACACGGACCTACGAGCAGTACTTC
CASSESGTRTYEQYF
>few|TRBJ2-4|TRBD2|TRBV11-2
TGTGCCAGCAGGGGACTAGCGGGGGGACTAGCCAAAAACATTCAGTACTTC
CASRGLAGGLAKNIQYF
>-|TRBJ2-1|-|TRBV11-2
TGTGCCAGCAGCCCACGCAGAACTTTACTAATCAGACACAATGAGCAGTTCTTC
CASSPRRTLLIRHNEQFF
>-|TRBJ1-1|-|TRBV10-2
TGCGCCAGCAGTTTTGTATGGAGGGCCGAGGGGAACACTGAAGCTTTCTTT
CASSFVWRAEGNTEAFF
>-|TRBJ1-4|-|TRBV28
TGTGCCAGCAGTTGGAAGCGGGGGGCGACTAATGAAAAACTGTTTTTT
CASSWKRGATNEKLFF
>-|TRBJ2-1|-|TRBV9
TGTGCCAGCAGCGTAGCGGCACAGACCTACAATGAGCAGTTCTTC
CASSVAAQTYNEQFF
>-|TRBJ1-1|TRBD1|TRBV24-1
TGTGCCACCAGTCTAGGGGGCGACTCTGAAGCTTTCTTT
CATSLGGDSEAFF
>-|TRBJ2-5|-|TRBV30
TGTGCCTGGAGCCCAAGATCCCCCGCAGGACAAGAGACCCAGTACTTC
CAWSPRSPAGQETQYF
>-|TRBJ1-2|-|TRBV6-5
TGTGCCAGCAGATCGATCGGAGATGGCTACACCTTC
CASRSIGDGYTF
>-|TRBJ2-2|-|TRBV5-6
TGTGCCAGCAACCTCGGACTGTTTGTCGGCACCGGGGAGCTGTTTTTT
CASNLGLFVGTGELFF
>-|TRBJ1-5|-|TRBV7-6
TGTGCCAGCAGCTTAGGGGGGGAAAGCAATCAGCCCCAGCATTTT
CASSLGGESNQPQHF
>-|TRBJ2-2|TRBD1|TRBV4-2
TGTGCCAGCAGCCAAAAGACAGGGGAGACTAGGTATTCAGGGGAGCTGTTTTTT
CASSQKTGETRYSGELFF
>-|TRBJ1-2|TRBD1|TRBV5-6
TGTGCCAGCAGCTTGGACAGGGGCCTCTATGGCTACACCTTC
CASSLDRGLYGYTF
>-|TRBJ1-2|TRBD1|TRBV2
TGTGCCAGCAGGAGGGACAGGGGGACCTATGGCTACACCTTC
CASRRDRGTYGYTF
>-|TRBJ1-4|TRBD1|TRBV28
TGTGCCAGCAGTGCCCGAGGGACAGGGCTTGAAAAACTGTTTTTT
CASSARGTGLEKLFF
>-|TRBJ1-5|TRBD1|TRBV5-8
TGTGCCAGCAGCTTGGAGGGGGCCAGCAATCAGCCCCAGCATTTT
CASSLEGASNQPQHF
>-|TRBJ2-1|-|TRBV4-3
TGCGCCAGCAGCCACTCAGCGGGCTCACTCTACAATGAGCAGTTCTTC
CASSHSAGSLYNEQFF
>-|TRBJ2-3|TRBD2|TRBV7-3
TGTGCCAGCAGCCCCAGCGGGGGGGCCAAAGATACGCAGTATTTT
CASSPSGGAKDTQYF
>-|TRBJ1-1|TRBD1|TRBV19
TGTGCCAGTAGGAAAGGGGACAGGGGGAGATTGAACACTGAAGCTTTCTTT
CASRKGDRGRLNTEAFF
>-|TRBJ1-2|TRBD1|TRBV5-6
TGTGCCAGCAGACAGGGGCGCAACTATGGCTACACCTTC
CASRQGRNYGYTF
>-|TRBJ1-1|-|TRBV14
TGTGCCAGCAGCCAAGAATTGCGGGGGGCCACTGAAGCTTTCTTT
CASSQELRGATEAFF
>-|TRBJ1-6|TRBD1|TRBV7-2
TGTGCCAGCAGCGTACAGGGGGCTCGTAATTCGCCCCTCCACTTT
CASSVQGARNSPLHF
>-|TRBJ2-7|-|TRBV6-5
TGTGCCAGCAGTTCAACTCGGTACGACACCTCCTACGAGCAGTACTTC
CASSSTRYDTSYEQYF
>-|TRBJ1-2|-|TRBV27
TGTGCCAGCAGGACAGGAGCCTATGGCTACACCTTC
CASRTGAYGYTF
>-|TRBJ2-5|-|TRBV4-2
TGTGCCAGCAGCCTCAACATCCTTATACGAGGGGAGACCCAGTACTTC
CASSLNILIRGETQYF
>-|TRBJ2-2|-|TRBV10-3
TGTGCCATCAGGACAGGGAACACCGGGGAGCTGTTTTTT
CAIRTGNTGELFF
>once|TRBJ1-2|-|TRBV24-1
TGTGCCACCAGTGGCTCCTCCCCGGGAGGGGGGCGCGACTATGGCTACACCTTC
CATSGSSPGGGRDYGYTF